Following are 30 T cell receptor beta chains from one sample sequenced in a study of cytomegalovirus exposure and HLA in healthy donors. TCRdb's table, derived via immunoSEQ multiplex PCR, lists solely in-frame clones and lacks some. The table has about 130,000 clones, 85% to 90% seen once. What was sequenced was PBMCs. The receptor set was obtained from a man aged 30 to 39 in good health and CMV-seronegative.

This clone was observed a single time. The chain has TRBV19 and TRBJ2-1; 7 bases line up with TRBD1. Looked up from germline, CDR1 is LNHDA and CDR2 is SQIVND (reference sequence). Germline trimming cut 1 base from V and 7 bases from J; bases unmatched to any gene: 7. The CDR3 totals 15 residues. CDR3 residues: CASSIAEGGGNEQFF. The CDR3 DNA reads TGTGCCAGTAGTATAGCCGAAGGGGGCGGGAATGAGCAGTTCTTC.

The chain carries TRBV5-1 and TRBJ2-2, with D possibly TRBD2 on 6 matching bases. The germline V gene encodes CDR1 SGHRS and CDR2 YFSETQ. Trimming pared 4 bases from V and 1 base from J, leaving 8 bases between. This CDR3 spans 14 amino acids. This chain's CDR3 is CASSRDWNTGELFF. The DNA of the CDR3 is TGCGCCAGCAGCCGGGACTGGAACACCGGGGAGCTGTTTTTT.

V and J are TRBV19 and TRBJ2-1, with a possible D match to TRBD2 (7 bases). Per germline, CDR1 LNHDA and CDR2 SQIVND (reference sequence). Trimming removed 1 base from V and 7 bases from J, with 11 bases in between. CDR3 length: 14 amino acids. In nucleotides, the CDR3 is TGTGCCAGTAGTATAGGAGGGGGGGGGAATGAGCAGTTCTTC. Amino acids: CASSIGGGGNEQFF.

The chain links TRBV7-2 to TRBJ2-1; 12 nucleotides agree with TRBD2. The V segment lost 5 bases and the J segment 7 bases; nucleotides outside the gene matches: 15. There are 18 residues in the CDR3. CDR1 SGHTA and CDR2 FQGNSA come from the germline V gene. The DNA for the CDR3 is TGTGCCAGCAGCCCGGGACTAGCGGGTTCTACGGGCTTTAATGAGCAGTTCTTC. It specifies CASSPGLAGSTGFNEQFF.

J is TRBJ2-2 and V is TRBV9, with a possible D match to TRBD2 (5 bases). Deletions cut 4 bases from V and 1 base from J, with 11 bases between. The CDR3 runs 15 residues. Germline CDR1 is SGDLS and CDR2 is YYNGEE. The CDR3 region has the DNA TGTGCCAGCAGCCTGAGGGTGGAGAACACCGGGGAGCTGTTTTTT. Translation: CASSLRVENTGELFF. The variable domain in full, completed from reference TRBV9 and TRBJ2-2, reads DSGVTQTPKHLITATGQRVTLRCSPRSGDLSVYWYQQSLDQGLQFLIQYYNGEERAKGNILERFSAQQFPDLHSELNLSSLELGDSALYFCASSLRVENTGELFFGEGSRLTVL.

V is TRBV7-9 and J is TRBJ2-1, with 10 bases lining up with TRBD2. The CDR3 loop spans 13 amino acids. Trimming took 10 bases from V and 4 from J; bases not matched to a gene: 4. Germline V gene lookup returns CDR1 SEHNR and CDR2 FQNEAQ (reference sequence). CDR3 nucleotide sequence: TGTGCCACCTTAGCGGGGGGTTACAATGAGCAGTTCTTC. The encoded protein is CATLAGGYNEQFF.

The rearrangement links TRBV7-2 to TRBJ2-3, with 13 bases fitting TRBD2. V gave up 4 bases and J gave up 0 bases; unmatched junction bases: 7. The CDR3 has 18 amino acids. Germline loops: CDR1 SGHTA, CDR2 FQGNSA. CDR3 residues: CASSSRLAGGLSTDTQYF. Here the CDR3 DNA reads TGTGCCAGCAGCTCACGACTAGCGGGGGGTCTTAGCACAGATACGCAGTATTTT.

The CDR3 spells CASSLDDTNYGYTF. In DNA form, the CDR3 reads TGCGCCAGCAGCTTGGATGACACAAACTATGGCTACACCTTC. This chain joins TRBV5-1 and TRBJ1-2; D call uncertain. CDR3 length: 14 amino acids. Trimming cost V 0 bases and J 2 bases, with 8 bases left between them. Looked up from germline, CDR1 is SGHRS and CDR2 is YFSETQ.

This clone was recorded only once. V gene TRBV28 combines with J gene TRBJ1-5; D not resolved. With 5 bases removed from V and 3 bases from J, the gap between germline ends came to 11 bases. CDR1 and CDR2 (germline): MDHEN, SYDVKM. CDR3 length equals 14 residues. CDR3 sequence: CASSPDSLNQPQHF. In DNA form, the CDR3 reads TGTGCCAGCAGTCCGGACTCCCTCAATCAGCCCCAGCATTTT.

This clone has a single count. J is TRBJ2-5 and V is TRBV2, with TRBD2 matching over 13 bases. CDR3 size: 14 residues. Germline V CDR1 and CDR2: SNHLY, FYNNEI. The trim removed 6 bases at V and 9 bases at J, leaving 7 bases unmatched. CDR3 region: CASRGLAGTGAQYF. CDR3 bases: TGTGCCAGCAGGGGACTAGCGGGGACGGGGGCCCAGTACTTC.

This clone was found a few times. This chain links TRBV19 with TRBJ1-1; no clear D. The CDR3 has 14 residues. Germline V gene lookup returns CDR1 LNHDA and CDR2 SQIVND (reference sequence). V dropped 3 bases and J dropped 1 base, with 9 bases sitting between them. The CDR3 loop is CASSIRGSNTEAFF. CDR3 sequence (DNA): TGTGCCAGTAGTATTCGGGGATCGAACACTGAAGCTTTCTTT.

This clone appeared once. The CDR3 protein is CASSFSGTGGTEAFF. The CDR3 DNA reads as TGCGCCAGCAGCTTCTCCGGGACAGGGGGGACTGAAGCTTTCTTT. The chain is built from TRBV5-1 and TRBJ1-1, with TRBD1 matching over 11 bases. The germline V gene has CDR1 SGHRS and CDR2 YFSETQ. The CDR3 sequence is 15 residues long. V shed 2 bases, J shed 5 bases, and the junction held 5 bases outside the gene matches.

The chain couples TRBV15 to TRBJ2-7; 7 bases align to TRBD2. CDR1 LNHNV and CDR2 YYDKDF come from the germline V gene (reference sequence). This CDR3 has 13 residues. The V gene end was trimmed by 4 bases and the J gene end by 3 bases; junction bases not matched to a gene: 3. The CDR3 nucleotides are TGTGCCACCAGCAAGGGACTACTCTACGAGCAGTACTTC. It yields the protein CATSKGLLYEQYF.

The genes are TRBV7-6 and TRBJ2-7; 10 bases are shared with TRBD1. CDR3 length: 15 amino acids. V was pared by 4 bases and J by 2 bases, with 5 bases of the junction left unmatched. Germline loops: CDR1 SGHVS, CDR2 FNYEAQ. The CDR3, as DNA: TGTGCCAGCAGCTCGGGACAGGGGATTACCTACGAGCAGTACTTC. It encodes CASSSGQGITYEQYF.

Ten or more counts support this clone. The gene calls are TRBV4-1 and TRBJ1-5, with D possibly being TRBD1 (6 bases). The V and J ends lost 1 base and 5 bases respectively, with 12 bases between them. This CDR3 has 15 residues. CDR1 is MGHRA and CDR2 is YSYEKL in the germline V gene. The CDR3 DNA reads as TGCGCCAGCAGCCAAGTAGGGGGGGGCTATCAGCCCCAGCATTTT. Its translation: CASSQVGGGYQPQHF.

V and J are TRBV7-9 and TRBJ2-4, with D perhaps matching TRBD2 (5 bases). The CDR3 runs 16 residues. Germline CDR1 reads SEHNR; CDR2 reads FQNEAQ (reference sequence). Trimming removed 5 bases from V and 1 base from J, with 15 bases in between. The CDR3 region is CASSKHGVTAKNIQYF. The CDR3 region has the DNA TGTGCCAGCAGCAAACACGGGGTTACTGCCAAAAACATTCAGTACTTC.

This sequence joins TRBV27 and TRBJ2-7, with no clear D. CDR3 length equals 13 residues. CDR1 and CDR2 from the germline V gene are MNHEY and SMNVEV (reference sequence). V lost 0 bases and J lost 3, with 6 bases in between. The CDR3 loop reads CASSLSASYEQYF. The CDR3 DNA follows: TGTGCCAGCAGTTTATCGGCAAGCTACGAGCAGTACTTC.

This chain links TRBV27 with TRBJ1-5; TRBD1 matches at 7 bases. The V gene's germline CDR1 is MNHEY and CDR2 SMNVEV (reference sequence). The V gene end was trimmed by 6 bases and the J gene end by 4 bases; junction bases not matched to a gene: 6. The CDR3 has 14 residues. This CDR3 reads CASSPRDSNQPQHF. In DNA form, the CDR3 reads TGTGCCAGCAGCCCCCGGGACAGTAATCAGCCCCAGCATTTT.

The genes are TRBV5-5 and TRBJ2-3; D uncertain. CDR1 and CDR2 (germline): SGHKS, YYEKEE (reference sequence). V was clipped by 2 bases and J by 8 bases, with 12 bases between them. The CDR3 length is 13 residues. The CDR3 here is CASSFYSIATQYF. CDR3 nucleotide sequence: TGTGCCAGCAGCTTTTATAGTATCGCTACGCAGTATTTT.

This rearrangement joins TRBV5-1 to TRBJ2-6; D ambiguous. The CDR3 covers 15 residues. V was trimmed by 0 bases and J by 2 bases, leaving 6 bases between them. Germline-derived CDR1 and CDR2 are SGHRS and YFSETQ. The CDR3 spells CASSLVQTGANVLTF. The CDR3 DNA follows: TGCGCCAGCAGCTTGGTCCAGACTGGGGCCAACGTCCTGACTTTC.

The chain has TRBV27 and TRBJ1-2, with 7 positions matching TRBD1. The length of the CDR3 is 14 residues. Germline trimming cut 5 bases from V and 9 bases from J; bases unmatched to any gene: 12. Germline V gives CDR1 MNHEY, CDR2 SMNVEV (reference sequence). The CDR3 DNA follows: TGTGCCAGCAGTCTATACGGGACAGATTACCGCTACACCTTC. Translation: CASSLYGTDYRYTF.

CDR3 sequence: CASSFRQGGYNTQYF. The CDR3 DNA sequence: TGCGCCAGCAGCTTCCGACAGGGGGGGTATAATACGCAGTATTTT. This sequence joins TRBV5-1 and TRBJ2-3, with 9 bases matching TRBD1. This CDR3 contains 15 residues. The V gene end was trimmed by 2 bases and the J gene end by 7 bases; junction bases not matched to a gene: 8. CDR1 and CDR2 from the germline V gene are SGHRS and YFSETQ.

The chain recombines TRBV6-6 with TRBJ1-5; D is uncertain. V gave up 0 bases and J gave up 4 bases, with 10 bases separating them. Germline CDR1 reads MNHNY; CDR2 reads SVGAGI (reference sequence). The CDR3 is 15 amino acids. The CDR3 region is CASSYSLDGNQPQHF. The CDR3 nucleotides are TGTGCCAGCAGTTACTCGTTAGACGGGAATCAGCCCCAGCATTTT.

The chain uses TRBV5-1 and TRBJ2-5; D might be TRBD1 (6 bases). Trimming pared 6 bases from V and 1 base from J, leaving 10 bases between. Per germline, CDR1 SGHRS and CDR2 YFSETQ. The CDR3 runs 13 residues. The CDR3 sequence: CASIEDSQETQYF. Here the CDR3 DNA reads TGCGCCAGCATCGAGGACAGCCAAGAGACCCAGTACTTC.

V and J are TRBV9 and TRBJ2-1, with D possibly TRBD2 on 7 matching bases. V was trimmed by 2 bases and J by 2 bases, leaving 11 bases between them. The CDR3 is made up of 15 amino acids. In germline, CDR1 is SGDLS, CDR2 YYNGEE. DNA of the CDR3: TGTGCCAGCAGCGTGGGAGGGACAACCTACAATGAGCAGTTCTTC. Encoded protein: CASSVGGTTYNEQFF.

The chain uses TRBV5-1 and TRBJ1-1; 7 bases fit TRBD1. In germline, CDR1 is SGHRS, CDR2 YFSETQ. J gave up 3 bases and V 3 bases, and 11 bases lay outside the gene matches. The CDR3 sequence is 16 residues long. In nucleotides, the CDR3 is TGCGCCAGCAGCTCTTCCCATGACAGGGCATACACTGAAGCTTTCTTT. Protein product: CASSSSHDRAYTEAFF.

Here the CDR3 reads CASSRVGGTNYEQYF. The CDR3 DNA is TGTGCCAGTAGTAGGGTGGGAGGCACAAACTACGAGCAGTACTTC. This chain joins TRBV19 and TRBJ2-7, with a weak D call TRBD2 (6 bases). V was pared by 4 bases and J by 3 bases, with 16 bases between. The germline V gene encodes CDR1 LNHDA and CDR2 SQIVND (reference sequence). The CDR3 is 15 amino acids.

The chain employs TRBV2 and TRBJ1-2, with TRBD1 identical over 9 bases. CDR1 is SNHLY, CDR2 FYNNEI, per germline. This CDR3 comprises 14 residues. The J segment lost 5 bases and the V segment lost 4 bases, leaving 5 bases of the junction unmatched. Here the CDR3 reads CASSVNRGRYGYTF. DNA for the CDR3: TGTGCCAGCAGTGTAAACAGGGGGCGTTATGGCTACACCTTC.

J is TRBJ2-5 and V is TRBV5-1; 8 bases are shared with TRBD2. Germline V lookup: CDR1 SGHRS, CDR2 YFSETQ. The CDR3 is made up of 14 amino acids. V was clipped by 3 bases and J by 5 bases; unmatched bases: 6. The CDR3 nucleotides are TGCGCCAGCAGCTGGGCTGGCGGGGGGGAGACCCAGTACTTC. Protein product: CASSWAGGGETQYF.

The chain combines TRBV6-1 with TRBJ1-2; D perhaps matches TRBD1 (5 bases). Germline lookup yields CDR1 MNHNS and CDR2 SASEGT. Trimming stripped 3 bases from V and 2 bases from J, with 10 bases between. This CDR3 has 14 amino acids. CDR3 sequence reads: CASSEEGWNYGYTF. CDR3 DNA: TGTGCCAGCAGTGAGGAGGGGTGGAACTATGGCTACACCTTC.